These 27 T cell receptor beta chains were all obtained from the same sample, sequenced in a study of beta chain features in type 1 diabetes. The study reverse transcribed the entire isolated RNA, so it sequenced expressed TCRB transcripts. The table came from immunoSEQ multiplex PCR; TCRdb's copy has only in-frame clones and leaves some out. The data show about half a million clones, approximately 30% seen once. Sequencing was done on a sample of naive CD4+ T cells from blood. The receptor set was obtained from a young man in good health.

The chain recombines TRBV13 with TRBJ2-3, with TRBD1 as a possible D gene (5 bases). Trimming removed 4 bases at V and 2 bases at J, with 13 bases between. CDR3 length equals 15 residues. CDR1 PRHDT and CDR2 FYEKMQ come from the germline V gene (reference sequence). CDR3 bases: TGTGCCAGCAGCTCCATCGTAGGGGCCACAGATACGCAGTATTTT. Translating gives CASSSIVGATDTQYF.

CDR3 amino acids: CAISGRDTTTEAFF. The CDR3 nucleotides are TGTGCCATCAGTGGACGGGACACGACCACTGAAGCTTTCTTT. This chain joins TRBV10-3 and TRBJ1-1; D may be TRBD1 (6 bases). CDR3 length: 14 residues. The germline V gene has CDR1 ENHRY and CDR2 SYGVKD. Trimming stripped 4 bases from V and 4 bases from J, with 13 bases between.

The chain has TRBV25-1 and TRBJ2-7; tentative D call: TRBD1 (5 bases). V was pared by 7 bases and J by 7 bases, with 14 bases between. CDR1 and CDR2 from the germline V gene are MGHDK and SYGVNS. This CDR3 spans 12 amino acids. CDR3 DNA sequence: TGTGCCAGCATCGGGCCAGGGCGGGAGCAGTACTTC. This sequence encodes CASIGPGREQYF.

This chain links TRBV15 with TRBJ2-3; D may match TRBD1 or TRBD2 (6 bases each). The CDR3 is 15 residues long. The V gene's germline CDR1 is LNHNV and CDR2 YYDKDF (reference sequence). Trimming removed 3 bases from V and 3 bases from J, with 13 bases in between. The CDR3 nucleotides read TGTGCCACCAGCAGGGGGGGCGGTTATACAGATACGCAGTATTTT. Protein: CATSRGGGYTDTQYF.

This chain links TRBV9 with TRBJ2-5; a possible D gene is TRBD1 (6 bases). The germline V and J ends were trimmed by 0 bases and 4 bases, with 10 bases remaining between them. CDR1 and CDR2 (germline): SGDLS, YYNGEE. The length of the CDR3 is 14 residues. CDR3 bases: TGTGCCAGCAGCGTAGAACAGGGCGGAGAGACCCAGTACTTC. It codes for CASSVEQGGETQYF.

The genes are TRBV29-1 and TRBJ2-2; TRBD2 might be the D (5 bases). Trimming took 4 bases from V and 4 from J, leaving 13 bases between them. Germline CDR1 reads SQVTM; CDR2 reads ANQGSEA. This CDR3 has 14 residues. The CDR3: CSVGTFAGTGELFF. CDR3 coding DNA: TGCAGCGTTGGGACTTTCGCGGGCACCGGGGAGCTGTTTTTT.

The table lists this clone with a count of one. The rearrangement links TRBV5-1 to TRBJ2-5, with 7 bases that match TRBD2. The CDR3 has 15 amino acids. Per germline, CDR1 SGHRS and CDR2 YFSETQ. The trim removed 6 bases at V and 4 bases at J, leaving 12 bases unmatched. This CDR3 is CASTQGRTGGETQYF. CDR3 in DNA: TGCGCCAGCACCCAGGGCAGGACGGGAGGAGAGACCCAGTACTTC.

This clone has only a few counts. Other DNA sequences in the same sample also yield this CDR3. J is TRBJ1-5 and V is TRBV5-1; no reliable D call. Germline values: CDR1 SGHRS, CDR2 YFSETQ. The CDR3 spans 14 residues. V lost 0 bases to trimming and J lost 2 bases, with 6 bases between them. CDR3 in DNA: TGCGCCAGCAGCTTGGCCGGGGGCAATCAGCCCCAGCATTTT. The encoded protein is CASSLAGGNQPQHF.

The chain uses TRBV21-1 and TRBJ2-4. TRBV21-1 is recorded as a pseudogene. This CDR3 comprises 16 residues. CDR3 sequence reads: CASGLGIWTAKNIQYF. CDR3 bases: TGTGCCAGCGGCCTGGGGATTTGGACGGCCAAAAACATTCAGTACTTC.

Only a few counts were recorded for this clone. The chain uses TRBV2 and TRBJ1-2, with 11 bases aligning to TRBD1. The germline V gene has CDR1 SNHLY and CDR2 FYNNEI. CDR3 size: 16 residues. Trimming removed 10 bases from V and 4 bases from J; junction bases left unmatched: 14. CDR3 in amino acids: CATSRSDRGPSYGYTF. Here the CDR3 DNA reads TGTGCCACCTCTAGGTCGGACAGGGGGCCGAGCTATGGCTACACCTTC.

Written as DNA, the CDR3 is TGTGCCTGGAGTGTACGTCTAGCGGGAGGGGTTGAGCAGTTCTTC. Amino acids: CAWSVRLAGGVEQFF. This chain joins TRBV30 and TRBJ2-1; TRBD2 matches 12 bases. The J segment lost 9 bases and the V segment lost 0 bases, leaving 6 bases of the junction unmatched. The CDR3 contains 15 residues. The germline V gene has CDR1 GTSNPN and CDR2 SVGIG (reference sequence).

This clone was counted only a few times. The V and J genes are TRBV27 and TRBJ2-5; TRBD1 aligns across 7 bases. Trimming cost V 10 bases and J 1 base; bases outside gene matches: 12. The CDR3 has 15 amino acids. Germline-derived CDR1 and CDR2 are MNHEY and SMNVEV (reference sequence). The CDR3 coding sequence is TGTGCCACCCCCGCCGCGACAGGGCTCCAAGAGACCCAGTACTTC. It encodes CATPAATGLQETQYF.

The chain employs TRBV15 and TRBJ2-2; D is uncertain. With 5 bases removed from V and 1 base from J, the gap between germline ends came to 8 bases. There are 14 residues in the CDR3. Looked up from germline, CDR1 is LNHNV and CDR2 is YYDKDF (reference sequence). The CDR3 loop is CATSDLENTGELFF. The CDR3 nucleotides are TGTGCCACCAGCGATCTGGAGAACACCGGGGAGCTGTTTTTT.

This clone was seen more than once but under ten times. The genes are TRBV20-1 and TRBJ1-1; D is uncertain. V was shortened by 1 base and J by 10 bases, with 10 bases between the two germline ends. The CDR3 consists of 11 residues. CDR1 and CDR2 (germline): DFQATT, SNEGSKA (reference sequence). The CDR3 loop reads CSARAAGGAFF. Here the CDR3 DNA reads TGCAGTGCTAGAGCGGCGGGAGGAGCTTTCTTT.

The table lists this clone with a few counts. CDR3 bases: TGTGCCAGCAACCCGAGGGGAAAGAACACTGAAGCTTTCTTT. Its translation is CASNPRGKNTEAFF. V gene TRBV25-1 combines with J gene TRBJ1-1; D is perhaps TRBD1 (5 bases). Trimming shortened V by 7 bases and J by 1 base, and 13 bases separated the two germline ends. This CDR3 spans 14 amino acids. Germline CDR1 is MGHDK and CDR2 is SYGVNS.

This clone showed up just once. The CDR3 loop reads CASSIEEDGNEQFF. CDR3 in DNA: TGTGCCAGTAGTATAGAGGAGGACGGCAATGAGCAGTTCTTC. V usage is TRBV19 and J usage is TRBJ2-1; D is perhaps TRBD2 (5 bases). The V gene lost 0 bases and the J gene lost 6 bases, with 9 bases spanning the gap. Germline V gene data show CDR1 as LNHDA and CDR2 as SQIVND (reference sequence). The CDR3 spans 14 residues.

This clone was found a few times. This chain links TRBV27 with TRBJ2-7; TRBD2 matches 15 bases. This CDR3 contains 18 residues. Germline loops: CDR1 MNHEY, CDR2 SMNVEV (reference sequence). V shed 2 bases and J 0 bases; nucleotides not matched to a gene: 5. The CDR3 region has the DNA TGTGCCAGCAGTTTAGGGACTAGCGGGAGGCGGAGCTCCTACGAGCAGTACTTC. Its protein product is CASSLGTSGRRSSYEQYF.

The rearrangement joins TRBV4-3 to TRBJ2-1; 8 positions match TRBD2. Germline V gene sequence: CDR1 LGHNA, CDR2 YSLEER. The J segment lost 2 bases and the V segment lost 2 bases, leaving 5 bases of the junction unmatched. The CDR3 has 16 residues. CDR3 sequence reads: CASSQRGGRPYNEQFF. CDR3 DNA sequence: TGCGCCAGCAGCCAAAGGGGCGGGAGGCCCTACAATGAGCAGTTCTTC.

This clone was seen more than once but under ten times. The chain couples TRBV18 to TRBJ2-7; TRBD2 aligns across 10 bases. V shed 3 bases and J 3 bases; nucleotides not matched to a gene: 2. From germline, CDR1 is KGHSH and CDR2 LQKENI. The CDR3 has 14 amino acids. The CDR3 loop is CASSPLAGDYEQYF. The DNA for the CDR3 is TGTGCCAGCTCACCTCTAGCGGGAGACTACGAGCAGTACTTC.

The chain links TRBV4-3 to TRBJ1-2; D possibly corresponds to TRBD1 (5 bases). Germline V gives CDR1 LGHNA, CDR2 YSLEER. The CDR3 extends over 15 amino acids. The ends were cut back, 4 bases at V and 0 bases at J, with 12 bases in the middle. CDR3 residues: CASSRGDGTNYGYTF. DNA for the CDR3: TGCGCCAGCAGCCGAGGGGACGGAACTAACTATGGCTACACCTTC.

V gene TRBV7-2 combines with J gene TRBJ2-1; D is undetermined. This CDR3 contains 11 residues. Germline CDR1 SGHTA, CDR2 FQGNSA. With 1 base removed from V and 12 bases from J, the gap between germline ends came to 7 bases. The CDR3 sequence: CASSLDTRQFF. The CDR3 DNA sequence: TGTGCCAGCAGCTTAGATACGCGGCAGTTCTTC.

J is TRBJ1-1 and V is TRBV30; D is ambiguous. V gave up 7 bases and J gave up 0 bases, with 9 bases separating them. There are 12 residues in the CDR3. Germline V gene lookup returns CDR1 GTSNPN and CDR2 SVGIG (reference sequence). CDR3 in amino acids: CASYLLNTEAFF. The DNA of the CDR3 is TGTGCCTCTTATCTTTTGAACACTGAAGCTTTCTTT.

J is TRBJ2-7 and V is TRBV7-2, with TRBD2 matching 8 bases. The germline gives CDR1 SGHTA, CDR2 FQGNSA. The CDR3 loop spans 16 amino acids. Germline trimming cut 5 bases from V and 3 bases from J; bases unmatched to any gene: 12. CDR3 sequence reads: CASSQAGLVRSYEQYF. The CDR3 coding sequence is TGTGCCAGCAGCCAAGCGGGACTAGTAAGGAGCTACGAGCAGTACTTC.

The sample holds a few counts of this clone. V gene TRBV5-1 combines with J gene TRBJ1-1; 11 bases match TRBD1. This CDR3 region has 15 residues. Germline V gene lookup returns CDR1 SGHRS and CDR2 YFSETQ. The V segment lost 6 bases and the J segment 0 bases; nucleotides outside the gene matches: 4. In nucleotides, the CDR3 is TGCGCCAGCACAGGGACAGGGGGAATGAACACTGAAGCTTTCTTT. Its translation is CASTGTGGMNTEAFF. Full variable domain (outside the CDR3, taken from reference TRBV5-1 and TRBJ1-1): KAGVTQTPRYLIKTRGQQVTLSCSPISGHRSVSWYQQTPGQGLQFLFEYFSETQRNKGNFPGRFSGRQFSNSRSEMNVSTLELGDSALYLCASTGTGGMNTEAFFGQGTRLTVV.

This clone has more than one count but fewer than ten. In nucleotides, the CDR3 is TGTGCCTGGAGTAAGGGACAGGGAATCACCGGGGAGCTGTTTTTT. Residues: CAWSKGQGITGELFF. V is TRBV30 and J is TRBJ2-2; 9 bases are a match to TRBD1. With 2 bases clipped from V and 4 bases from J, the junction kept 5 bases outside the gene matches. Germline V gene lookup returns CDR1 GTSNPN and CDR2 SVGIG (reference sequence). This CDR3 contains 15 residues.

The CDR3 coding sequence is TGTGCCAGTAGTAAAGGACTGGAGGCGGCGAATGAGCAGTTCTTC. Protein product: CASSKGLEAANEQFF. The genes are TRBV19 and TRBJ2-1; possible D gene TRBD2, 5 bases. This CDR3 spans 15 amino acids. CDR1 and CDR2 (germline): LNHDA, SQIVND (reference sequence). V was trimmed by 4 bases and J by 7 bases, leaving 17 bases between them.

The chain recombines TRBV29-1 with TRBJ2-7; 9 bases align to TRBD2. The V gene end was trimmed by 4 bases and the J gene end by 3 bases; junction bases not matched to a gene: 7. Germline V CDR1 and CDR2: SQVTM, ANQGSEA. The CDR3 spans 14 residues. The CDR3 DNA is TGCAGCGTTGCGACTAGCGGTCCTTACTACGAGCAGTACTTC. This sequence encodes CSVATSGPYYEQYF.